The 4 T cell receptor beta chains in this list originate from one sample, sequenced in a study of blood T cell repertoires in COVID-19. The data were produced by immunoSEQ multiplex PCR, yet TCRdb's version contains in-frame clones alone and is incomplete. The profile shows around 310,000 clones, roughly 90% of them singletons. The material sequenced was PBMCs or T cells enriched from blood (not recorded which). The receptor set was obtained from a woman in her 30s who had recovered from COVID-19.

This chain uses TRBV9 with TRBJ2-1, with TRBD2 identical over 10 bases. The CDR3 has 18 amino acids. Trimming took 3 bases from V and 8 from J; bases not matched to a gene: 17. Germline assignment: CDR1 SGDLS and CDR2 YYNGEE. The CDR3 protein is CASSGNRGLSGRAYEQFF. The DNA for the CDR3 is TGTGCCAGCAGCGGAAATAGAGGCCTCAGCGGGAGGGCGTATGAGCAGTTCTTC.

This sequence joins TRBV19 and TRBJ1-3; D gene unclear. Per germline, CDR1 LNHDA and CDR2 SQIVND (reference sequence). The CDR3 totals 15 residues. V was clipped by 2 bases and J by 0 bases, with 8 bases between them. The CDR3 bases are TGTGCCAGTAGTATAAACAGTGACTCTGGAAACACCATATATTTT. It specifies CASSINSDSGNTIYF.

This clone was seen only once. This rearrangement joins TRBV6-2 or TRBV6-3 to TRBJ2-7; D gene ambiguous. The CDR3 has 15 amino acids. Trimming cost V 3 bases and J 3 bases, with 15 bases left between them. Germline-derived CDR1 and CDR2 are MNHEY and SVGEGT. CDR3 bases: TGTGCCAGCAGTTATGACGCAACCACTATCTACGAGCAGTACTTC. Its translation: CASSYDATTIYEQYF.

The chain recombines TRBV5-1 with TRBJ2-1, with TRBD2 matching over 12 bases. CDR1 SGHRS and CDR2 YFSETQ come from the germline V gene. The V segment lost 4 bases and the J segment 1 base; nucleotides outside the gene matches: 6. This CDR3 contains 17 residues. CDR3: CASSLRTSGMSYNEQFF. The CDR3, as DNA: TGCGCCAGCAGCCTGAGGACTAGCGGGATGTCCTACAATGAGCAGTTCTTC. The whole variable domain, remainder taken from reference TRBV5-1 and TRBJ2-1, is KAGVTQTPRYLIKTRGQQVTLSCSPISGHRSVSWYQQTPGQGLQFLFEYFSETQRNKGNFPGRFSGRQFSNSRSEMNVSTLELGDSALYLCASSLRTSGMSYNEQFFGPGTRLTVL.